The entry below describes one TCR beta chain. Its target is unknown. This sample is part of a study of cytomegalovirus exposure and HLA in healthy donors. 60 Vbeta and 13 Jbeta primers were used in PCR. Clones were read by immunoSEQ multiplex PCR, and TCRdb kept only the in-frame ones, dropping some. The repertoire holds about 150,000 clones, with more than 60% as singletons. Overall study results and limits: In a later analysis, several top co-occurrence clusters appeared linked to parvovirus B19, influenza, CMV and Epstein-Barr virus. The authors later linked a missense DCLRE1C variant to TCR beta V- and J-gene trimming.

After removal of 2 bases from V and 4 bases from J, the junction contained 3 bases not matched to a gene. CDR3 length: 15 amino acids. CDR1 and CDR2 (germline): MDHEN, SYDVKM. The rearrangement links TRBV28 to TRBJ1-1; 11 nucleotides agree with TRBD1. The clonotype comes from a man between 40 and 49 years old in good health and CMV-seropositive. The sample consisted of PBMCs. The CDR3 spells CASSLPGQGGTEAFF. CDR3 nucleotide sequence: TGTGCCAGCAGTTTACCGGGACAGGGGGGCACTGAAGCTTTCTTT.